Below, 22 T cell receptor beta chains from the same sample are listed, as sequenced in a study of blood T cell repertoires in COVID-19. Method: immunoSEQ multiplex PCR; TCRdb's copy keeps in-frame clones and lacks some. Of roughly 100,000 clones listed, roughly 86% were seen once; the top ten hold 9.5% to 10%. The specimen was peripheral blood. The origin of the receptors is a man aged 40-55 years with active or convalescent COVID-19.

This sequence joins TRBV12-3 or TRBV12-4 and TRBJ2-7; D perhaps matches TRBD1 (6 bases). V lost 2 bases and J 6 bases, leaving 11 bases between the germline ends. The CDR3 has 13 residues. The CDR3 nucleotides read TGTGCCAGCAGTTTAACAGGGCTGGCCGAGCAGTACTTC. Translated, it gives CASSLTGLAEQYF.

This clone has only one observation. The rearrangement joins TRBV30 to TRBJ2-1, with 9 bases aligning to TRBD2. The CDR3 covers 15 residues. Germline loops: CDR1 GTSNPN, CDR2 SVGIG (reference sequence). The V segment lost 0 bases and the J segment 7 bases; nucleotides outside the gene matches: 7. The CDR3 nucleotides are TGTGCCTGGAGTGTACCTGGACTAGCGTCTAATGAGCAGTTCTTC. Residues: CAWSVPGLASNEQFF.

The chain carries TRBV28 and TRBJ1-1, with 10 bases identical to TRBD1. V was clipped by 6 bases and J by 4 bases; unmatched bases: 8. The germline V gene encodes CDR1 MDHEN and CDR2 SYDVKM. This CDR3 comprises 15 residues. CDR3 loop: CASSPEGQGTTEAFF. Here the CDR3 DNA reads TGTGCCAGCAGCCCCGAGGGACAGGGGACCACTGAAGCTTTCTTT.

The chain has TRBV29-1 and TRBJ2-1; D is possibly TRBD2 (6 bases). This CDR3 comprises 13 residues. CDR1 is SQVTM, CDR2 ANQGSEA, per germline. Trimming removed 3 bases at V and 8 bases at J, with 14 bases between. The DNA for the CDR3 is TGCAGCGTTGAGGTTTCGGGGGTCGATGAGCAGTTCTTC. Encoded protein: CSVEVSGVDEQFF.

J is TRBJ1-1 and V is TRBV5-1, with D perhaps TRBD1 (5 bases). V gave up 4 bases and J gave up 1 base, with 14 bases separating them. CDR3 length: 15 residues. CDR1 is SGHRS and CDR2 is YFSETQ in the germline V gene. In nucleotides, the CDR3 is TGCGCCAGCAGCCCTTTCGGTGACAGGAACACTGAAGCTTTCTTT. Its protein is CASSPFGDRNTEAFF.

The chain links TRBV2 to TRBJ1-5; perhaps TRBD1 as D (5 bases). The CDR3 is 14 amino acids. V shed 6 bases and J shed 3 bases, with 12 bases lying between them. Germline loops: CDR1 SNHLY, CDR2 FYNNEI. Here the CDR3 reads CASRSGQVNQPQHF. CDR3 in DNA: TGTGCCAGCAGATCAGGGCAGGTCAATCAGCCCCAGCATTTT.

This clone was observed a single time. The chain employs TRBV21-1 and TRBJ1-3; the table's D call of TRBD1 was not tested on the DNA. TRBV21-1 is a documented pseudogene. The CDR3 is made up of 21 amino acids. This chain's CDR3 is CASSQLTGGTGGESKGNTIYF. Here the CDR3 DNA reads TGTGCCAGCAGTCAATTAACTGGGGGGACAGGGGGCGAAAGTAAGGGAAACACCATATATTTT.

This sequence joins TRBV18 and TRBJ1-5, with 9 bases identical to TRBD1. In germline, CDR1 is KGHSH, CDR2 LQKENI. The CDR3 is made up of 14 amino acids. With 4 bases clipped from V and 7 bases from J, the junction kept 5 bases outside the gene matches. The CDR3 DNA reads TGTGCCAGCTCACGGGACAGGGATAACCAGCCCCAGCATTTT. Its protein is CASSRDRDNQPQHF.

This chain joins TRBV11-2 and TRBJ1-2, with TRBD1 matching over 9 bases. Germline CDR1 reads SGHAT; CDR2 reads FQNNGV. Trimming at V came to 10 bases and at J to 4 bases, leaving 7 bases not matched to a gene. The CDR3 is 13 residues long. CDR3 region: CAIRDREGYGYTF. The CDR3, as DNA: TGTGCCATCCGGGACAGGGAGGGCTATGGCTACACCTTC.

The genes are TRBV19 and TRBJ2-7; D remains ambiguous. The CDR3 extends over 14 amino acids. Germline CDR1 reads LNHDA; CDR2 reads SQIVND (reference sequence). V lost 9 bases and J 3 bases, leaving 18 bases between the germline ends. CDR3 residues: CARTLPRRGYEQYF. The CDR3 region has the DNA TGTGCCAGGACCCTGCCCCGGCGAGGCTACGAGCAGTACTTC. Together with reference TRBV19 and TRBJ2-7, the CDR3 gives the full variable domain: DGGITQSPKYLFRKEGQNVTLSCEQNLNHDAMYWYRQDPGQGLRLIYYSQIVNDFQKGDIAEGYSVSREKKESFPLTVTSAQKNPTAFYLCARTLPRRGYEQYFGPGTRLTVT.

The genes are TRBV6-5 and TRBJ1-1, with D perhaps TRBD1 (6 bases). Germline CDR1 MNHEY, CDR2 SVGAGI. There are 15 residues in the CDR3. V was shortened by 2 bases and J by 4 bases, with 14 bases between the two germline ends. The DNA for the CDR3 is TGTGCCAGCAGTTACCTTGGCAGGGGTGGCACTGAAGCTTTCTTT. Translated, it gives CASSYLGRGGTEAFF.

The chain combines TRBV30 with TRBJ1-2; 8 nucleotides line up with TRBD1. The J segment lost 10 bases and the V segment lost 4 bases, leaving 8 bases of the junction unmatched. Germline values: CDR1 GTSNPN, CDR2 SVGIG (reference sequence). The CDR3 is 12 amino acids. DNA for the CDR3: TGTGCCTGGACAGGGGGCGATTGGGACTACACCTTC. The encoded protein is CAWTGGDWDYTF.

This rearrangement joins TRBV18 to TRBJ2-7, with D possibly matching TRBD1 (5 bases). The V end lost 6 bases, the J end lost 4 bases, and 13 bases lay between the germline ends. The CDR3 runs to 13 residues. The germline V gene has CDR1 KGHSH and CDR2 LQKENI. CDR3 sequence: CASSLGRVYEQYF. The CDR3 DNA sequence: TGTGCCAGCTCCCTAGGCAGGGTATACGAGCAGTACTTC.

The chain couples TRBV7-2 to TRBJ1-5, with D possibly matching TRBD1 (5 bases). The CDR3 spans 15 residues. V lost 5 bases and J lost 1, with 12 bases in between. Germline V gene sequence: CDR1 SGHTA, CDR2 FQGNSA. CDR3 sequence reads: CASSPGTSSNQPQHF. CDR3 in DNA: TGTGCCAGCAGCCCCGGGACTTCGAGCAATCAGCCCCAGCATTTT. Combining the CDR3 with reference TRBV7-2 and TRBJ1-5 gives the whole variable domain GAGVSQSPSNKVTEKGKDVELRCDPISGHTALYWYRQSLGQGLEFLIYFQGNSAPDKSGLPSDRFSAERTGGSVSTLTIQRTQQEDSAVYLCASSPGTSSNQPQHFGDGTRLSIL.

The chain couples TRBV6-5 to TRBJ2-7; 8 positions match TRBD2. In germline, CDR1 is MNHEY, CDR2 SVGAGI. The CDR3 is 15 residues long. V was clipped by 2 bases and J by 4 bases; unmatched bases: 7. CDR3 DNA: TGTGCCAGCAGTTACAGGGGACTAGGGGAATACGAGCAGTACTTC. Translated, it gives CASSYRGLGEYEQYF.

There are a few counts of this clone. The gene calls are TRBV27 and TRBJ1-4; 9 positions match TRBD1. This CDR3 contains 15 residues. In germline, CDR1 is MNHEY, CDR2 SMNVEV (reference sequence). After removal of 5 bases from V and 10 bases from J, the junction contained 11 bases not matched to a gene. CDR3 coding DNA: TGTGCCAGCAGTGGGGGGGGGACAGGGTCCGGAAAACTGTTTTTT. Translated, it gives CASSGGGTGSGKLFF.

This chain joins TRBV9 and TRBJ1-1; 9 bases are a match to TRBD1. This CDR3 contains 14 residues. V shed 0 bases, J shed 8 bases, and the junction held 5 bases outside the gene matches. The germline V gene has CDR1 SGDLS and CDR2 YYNGEE. DNA of the CDR3: TGTGCCAGCAGCGTAGCCGGGACAGGGTTAGAAGCTTTCTTT. Translating it yields CASSVAGTGLEAFF.

V gene TRBV12-3 or TRBV12-4 combines with J gene TRBJ1-6, with 7 bases matching TRBD1. Trimming took 6 bases from V and 5 from J; bases not matched to a gene: 1. CDR3 length equals 13 residues. The CDR3 DNA reads TGTGCCAGCAGGCAGGGGGATAATTCACCCCTCCACTTT. Protein sequence: CASRQGDNSPLHF.

This chain connects TRBV6-5 to TRBJ2-5; a weak D match, TRBD1 (6 bases). The CDR3 runs 15 residues. The germline V and J ends were trimmed by 0 bases and 5 bases, with 13 bases remaining between them. CDR1 and CDR2 (germline): MNHEY, SVGAGI. CDR3 amino acids: CASSYSARGEETQYF. The CDR3, as DNA: TGTGCCAGCAGTTACTCGGCCAGGGGTGAGGAGACCCAGTACTTC.

This clone has only one observation. V and J are TRBV7-9 and TRBJ2-7, with a weak D call TRBD1 (6 bases). The CDR3 consists of 14 residues. Germline CDR1 SEHNR, CDR2 FQNEAQ (reference sequence). V was trimmed by 5 bases and J by 9 bases, leaving 20 bases between them. CDR3 in DNA: TGTGCCAGCAGCGCCGACGGACAGCAATTTAGGCAGTACTTC. Its translation: CASSADGQQFRQYF.

This chain joins TRBV5-1 and TRBJ2-3; 16 bases are a match to TRBD2. Germline V gene lookup returns CDR1 SGHRS and CDR2 YFSETQ. J lost 2 bases, V lost 5 bases, and 5 bases had no gene match. This CDR3 contains 17 residues. The DNA for the CDR3 is TGCGCCAGCAGGCTCGGGACTAGCGGGGGGGTCACAGATACGCAGTATTTT. Translating it yields CASRLGTSGGVTDTQYF.

This clone was detected only a few times. V is TRBV6-5 and J is TRBJ1-1; 9 nucleotides match TRBD1. The CDR3 is made up of 13 amino acids. J was trimmed by 4 bases and V by 10 bases; bases with no gene match: 7. Germline CDR1 reads MNHEY; CDR2 reads SVGAGI. The chain's CDR3 is CANQQGAVTEAFF. Written as DNA, the CDR3 is TGTGCCAACCAACAGGGGGCTGTCACTGAAGCTTTCTTT.